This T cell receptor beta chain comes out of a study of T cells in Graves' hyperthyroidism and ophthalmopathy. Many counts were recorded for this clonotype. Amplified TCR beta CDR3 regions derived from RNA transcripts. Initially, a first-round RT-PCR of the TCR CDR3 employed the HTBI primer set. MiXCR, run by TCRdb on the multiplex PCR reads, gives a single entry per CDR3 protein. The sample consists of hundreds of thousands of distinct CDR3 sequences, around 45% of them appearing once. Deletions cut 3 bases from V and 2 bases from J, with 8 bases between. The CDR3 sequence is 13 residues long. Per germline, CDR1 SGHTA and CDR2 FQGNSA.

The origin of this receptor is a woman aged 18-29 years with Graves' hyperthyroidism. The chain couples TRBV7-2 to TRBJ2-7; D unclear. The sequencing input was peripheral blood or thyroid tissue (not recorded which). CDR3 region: CASSFTGPYEQYF. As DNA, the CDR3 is TGTGCCAGCAGCTTTACTGGTCCCTACGAGCAGTACTTC.